These 13 T cell receptor beta chains share one sample of origin, sequenced in a study of blood T cell repertoires in COVID-19. The table came from immunoSEQ multiplex PCR; TCRdb's copy has only in-frame clones and leaves some out. The table records about 140,000 clones, 60% to 80% of them present only once. Sample: PBMCs or T cells enriched from blood (not recorded which). The receptors shown here come from a woman aged 45-65 years who had recovered from COVID-19.

V is TRBV28 and J is TRBJ1-1; perhaps TRBD1 as D (5 bases). This CDR3 comprises 15 residues. Germline-derived CDR1 and CDR2 are MDHEN and SYDVKM. Trimming took off 4 bases at V and 4 bases at J, with 16 bases between the two ends. The CDR3 DNA is TGTGCCAGCAGTTCGCCGGGACTGGTAGGCACTGAAGCTTTCTTT. This encodes CASSSPGLVGTEAFF.

V and J are TRBV3-1 (or the pseudogene TRBV3-2) and TRBJ2-1, with 10 bases lining up with TRBD2. The CDR3 is 15 residues long. V lost 1 base, J lost 7 bases, and 4 bases stayed unmatched. CDR1 and CDR2 from the germline V gene are LGHDT and YNNKEL (reference sequence). The CDR3: CASSQGSGRRNEQFF. The CDR3, as DNA: TGTGCCAGCAGCCAAGGTAGCGGGAGGCGGAATGAGCAGTTCTTC.

The chain recombines TRBV2 with TRBJ1-3; D gene uncertain. In germline, CDR1 is SNHLY, CDR2 FYNNEI. Deletions cut 5 bases from V and 0 bases from J, with 17 bases between. This CDR3 contains 17 residues. The CDR3, as DNA: TGTGCCAGCAGTCCATGGGGAGGGCTGAGCTCTGGAAACACCATATATTTT. Translating gives CASSPWGGLSSGNTIYF.

This chain joins TRBV11-2 and TRBJ2-7, with a tentative D call TRBD2 (6 bases). Germline V gene lookup returns CDR1 SGHAT and CDR2 FQNNGV. This CDR3 comprises 15 residues. Trimming cost V 4 bases and J 6 bases, with 19 bases left between them. The CDR3, as DNA: TGTGCCAGCAGCTCATACGGGGGAGGCCTCTCCGAGCAGTACTTC. Translating it yields CASSSYGGGLSEQYF.

This clone was picked up one time. This may come from a read error, since a much larger clone is one base off. The rearrangement joins TRBV5-4 to TRBJ2-2; possibly TRBD1 for D (5 bases). From germline, CDR1 is SGHNT and CDR2 YYREEE (reference sequence). This CDR3 has 13 residues. Trimming left V 0 bases short and J 6 bases short, with 6 bases between. The CDR3 loop reads CASSLGGSGELFF. CDR3 DNA: TGTGCCAGCAGCTTGGGGGGCTCCGGGGAGCTGTTTTTT.

This clone was counted once. The chain couples TRBV29-1 to TRBJ1-1; 8 nucleotides match TRBD1. Germline-derived CDR1 and CDR2 are SQVTM and ANQGSEA. The CDR3 consists of 15 residues. V shed 3 bases and J 3 bases; nucleotides not matched to a gene: 9. The CDR3 region has the DNA TGCAGCGTTGAGGGTGGGCAGGGGGCCTACACTGAAGCTTTCTTT. It codes for CSVEGGQGAYTEAFF.

This sequence joins TRBV6-1 and TRBJ2-7; TRBD2 aligns across 11 bases. The ends lost 7 bases at V and 7 bases at J; junction bases unmatched: 9. The CDR3 is made up of 14 amino acids. The germline CDR1 and CDR2 sequences are MNHNS and SASEGT. The chain's CDR3 is CASKSSGGDREQYF. DNA of the CDR3: TGTGCCAGCAAAAGTAGCGGGGGGGACAGGGAGCAGTACTTC.

The chain is built from TRBV4-2 and TRBJ2-2; 7 bases agree with TRBD2. The CDR3 covers 17 residues. V shed 2 bases, J shed 7 bases, and the junction held 13 bases outside the gene matches. Germline V gene lookup returns CDR1 LGHNA and CDR2 YNFKEQ. CDR3 sequence reads: CASSQRGLGVQGGELFF. CDR3 in DNA: TGTGCCAGCAGCCAACGAGGACTAGGGGTACAAGGCGGGGAGCTGTTTTTT.

This clone was found a few times. The rearrangement uses TRBV6-2 or TRBV6-3 and TRBJ2-2, with D possibly being TRBD1 (5 bases). CDR1 MNHEY and CDR2 SVGEGT come from the germline V gene. The ends were cut back, 3 bases at V and 1 base at J, with 12 bases in the middle. The CDR3 contains 16 residues. CDR3 nucleotides: TGTGCCAGCAGTTATATTTCAGGGTGGAACACCGGGGAGCTGTTTTTT. Its protein is CASSYISGWNTGELFF.

V gene TRBV4-1 combines with J gene TRBJ2-7; D is possibly TRBD1 (6 bases). V dropped 0 bases and J dropped 3 bases, with 12 bases sitting between them. The CDR3 consists of 15 residues. Germline V lookup: CDR1 MGHRA, CDR2 YSYEKL. The CDR3 is CASSQERTDFYEQYF. The CDR3 region has the DNA TGCGCCAGCAGCCAAGAGAGGACAGATTTCTACGAGCAGTACTTC.

This chain joins TRBV9 and TRBJ1-5; possibly TRBD1 for D (6 bases). CDR3 length equals 13 residues. From germline, CDR1 is SGDLS and CDR2 YYNGEE. Trimming took 3 bases from V and 2 from J, leaving 6 bases between them. The CDR3 is CASSAGGNQPQHF. CDR3 nucleotides: TGTGCCAGCAGCGCAGGGGGCAATCAGCCCCAGCATTTT.

The CDR3 DNA reads as TGTGCCAGCCACCTTGGACTAACTGGAAACACCATATATTTT. The encoded protein is CASHLGLTGNTIYF. The J gene is TRBJ1-3, the V gene TRBV19; D ambiguous. With 9 bases removed from V and 2 bases from J, the gap between germline ends came to 14 bases. Germline CDR1 is LNHDA and CDR2 is SQIVND (reference sequence). The CDR3 totals 14 residues.

V is TRBV4-1 and J is TRBJ2-5, with 11 bases that match TRBD2. Germline V gene data show CDR1 as MGHRA and CDR2 as YSYEKL. The CDR3 consists of 17 residues. The V segment lost 4 bases and the J segment 2 bases; nucleotides outside the gene matches: 9. This chain's CDR3 is CASSLSRVAGGQETQYF. DNA for the CDR3: TGCGCCAGCAGCCTAAGTAGGGTAGCGGGGGGGCAAGAGACCCAGTACTTC.